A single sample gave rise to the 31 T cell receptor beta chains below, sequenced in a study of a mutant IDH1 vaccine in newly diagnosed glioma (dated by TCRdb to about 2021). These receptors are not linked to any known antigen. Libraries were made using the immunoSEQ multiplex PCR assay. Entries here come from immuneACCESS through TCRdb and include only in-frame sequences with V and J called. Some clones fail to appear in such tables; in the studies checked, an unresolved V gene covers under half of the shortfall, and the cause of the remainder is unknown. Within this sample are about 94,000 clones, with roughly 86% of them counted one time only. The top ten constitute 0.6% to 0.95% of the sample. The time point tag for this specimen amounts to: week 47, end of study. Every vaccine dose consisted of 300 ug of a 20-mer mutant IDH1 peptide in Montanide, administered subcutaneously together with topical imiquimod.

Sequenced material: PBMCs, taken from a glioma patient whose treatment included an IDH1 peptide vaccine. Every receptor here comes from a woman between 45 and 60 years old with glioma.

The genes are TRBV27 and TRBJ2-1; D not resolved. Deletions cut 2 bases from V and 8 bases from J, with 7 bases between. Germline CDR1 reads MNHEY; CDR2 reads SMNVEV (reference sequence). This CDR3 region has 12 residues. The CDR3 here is CASSLKGYEQFF. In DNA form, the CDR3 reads TGTGCCAGCAGTTTAAAGGGCTATGAGCAGTTCTTC.

The CDR3 is CAISESTATYEQYF. CDR3 coding DNA: TGTGCCATCAGTGAGTCGACAGCGACCTACGAGCAGTACTTC. The chain has TRBV10-3 and TRBJ2-7; tentative D call: TRBD1 (5 bases). V was clipped by 0 bases and J by 2 bases, with 8 bases between them. This CDR3 has 14 residues. CDR1 ENHRY and CDR2 SYGVKD come from the germline V gene.

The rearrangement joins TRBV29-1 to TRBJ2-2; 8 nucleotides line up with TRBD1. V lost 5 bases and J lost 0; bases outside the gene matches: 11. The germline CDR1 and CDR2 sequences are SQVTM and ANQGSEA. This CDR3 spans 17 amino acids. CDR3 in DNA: TGCAGCGTTTGGGCCACGGGGGACAGGACGAACACCGGGGAGCTGTTTTTT. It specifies CSVWATGDRTNTGELFF.

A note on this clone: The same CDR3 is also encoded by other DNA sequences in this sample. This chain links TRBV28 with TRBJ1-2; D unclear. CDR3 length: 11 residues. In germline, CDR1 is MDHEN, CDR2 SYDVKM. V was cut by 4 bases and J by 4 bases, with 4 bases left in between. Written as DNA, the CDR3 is TGTGCCAGCAGTTCCGGCTATGGCTACACCTTC. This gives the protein CASSSGYGYTF.

CDR3 residues: CASSLSGAEQYF. CDR3 bases: TGTGCCAGCAGTTTATCGGGAGCCGAGCAGTACTTC. The V and J genes are TRBV28 and TRBJ2-7, with D possibly matching TRBD2 (6 bases). V dropped 1 base and J dropped 6 bases, with 7 bases sitting between them. CDR3 size: 12 residues. Germline CDR1 MDHEN, CDR2 SYDVKM.

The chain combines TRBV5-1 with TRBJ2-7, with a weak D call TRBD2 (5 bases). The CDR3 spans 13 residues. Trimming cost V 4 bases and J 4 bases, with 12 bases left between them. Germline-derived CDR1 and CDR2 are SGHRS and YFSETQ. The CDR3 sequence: CASSPEREYEQYF. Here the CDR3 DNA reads TGCGCCAGCAGCCCCGAGAGGGAATACGAGCAGTACTTC. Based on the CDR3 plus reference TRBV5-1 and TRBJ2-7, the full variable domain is KAGVTQTPRYLIKTRGQQVTLSCSPISGHRSVSWYQQTPGQGLQFLFEYFSETQRNKGNFPGRFSGRQFSNSRSEMNVSTLELGDSALYLCASSPEREYEQYFGPGTRLTVT.

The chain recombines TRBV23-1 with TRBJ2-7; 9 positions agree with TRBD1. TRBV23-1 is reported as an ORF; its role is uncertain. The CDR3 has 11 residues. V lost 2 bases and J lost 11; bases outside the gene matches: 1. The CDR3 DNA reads TGCGCCAGCAGTCAACGACAGGGGGAGTACTTC. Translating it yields CASSQRQGEYF.

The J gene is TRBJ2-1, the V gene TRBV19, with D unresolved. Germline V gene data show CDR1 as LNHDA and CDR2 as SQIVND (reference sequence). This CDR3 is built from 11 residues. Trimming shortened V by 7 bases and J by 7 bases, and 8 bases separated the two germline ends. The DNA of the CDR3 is TGTGCCAGTACCCTCCGGAATGAGCAGTTCTTC. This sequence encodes CASTLRNEQFF.

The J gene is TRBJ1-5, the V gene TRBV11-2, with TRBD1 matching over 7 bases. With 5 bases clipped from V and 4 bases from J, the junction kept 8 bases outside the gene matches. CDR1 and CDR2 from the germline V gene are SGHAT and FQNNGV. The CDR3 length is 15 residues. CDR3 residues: CASSARQGRNQPQHF. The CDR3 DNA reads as TGTGCCAGCAGCGCTCGACAGGGAAGGAATCAGCCCCAGCATTTT.

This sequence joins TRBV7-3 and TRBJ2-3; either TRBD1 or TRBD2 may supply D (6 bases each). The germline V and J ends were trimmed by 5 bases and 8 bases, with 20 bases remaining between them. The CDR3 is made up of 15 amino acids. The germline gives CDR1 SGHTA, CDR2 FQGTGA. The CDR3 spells CASSPGAGVRFTQYF. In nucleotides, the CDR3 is TGTGCCAGCAGCCCGGGGGCAGGTGTTCGTTTTACGCAGTATTTT.

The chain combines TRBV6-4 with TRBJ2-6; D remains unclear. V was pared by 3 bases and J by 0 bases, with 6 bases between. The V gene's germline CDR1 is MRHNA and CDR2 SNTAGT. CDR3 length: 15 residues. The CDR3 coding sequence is TGTGCCAGCAGTGAAGAAGACTCTGGGGCCAACGTCCTGACTTTC. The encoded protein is CASSEEDSGANVLTF.

The CDR3 region has the DNA TGTGCCAGCAGGTTAGGTGTTCGGACCGGATCAAAGAACACTGAAGCTTTCTTT. It codes for CASRLGVRTGSKNTEAFF. The V and J genes are TRBV21-1 and TRBJ1-1. TRBV21-1 is a pseudogene locus. The CDR3 is 18 residues long.

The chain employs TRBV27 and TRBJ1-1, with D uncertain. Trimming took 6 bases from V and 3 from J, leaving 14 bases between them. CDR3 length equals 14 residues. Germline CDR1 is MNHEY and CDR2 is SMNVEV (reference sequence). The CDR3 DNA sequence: TGTGCCAGCAGAGCCTGGAGGCCTGACACTGAAGCTTTCTTT. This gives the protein CASRAWRPDTEAFF.

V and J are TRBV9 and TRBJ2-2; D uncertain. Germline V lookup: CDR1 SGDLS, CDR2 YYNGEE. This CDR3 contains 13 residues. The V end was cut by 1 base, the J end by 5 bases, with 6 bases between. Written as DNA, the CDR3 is TGTGCCAGCAGCGTACTGGGAACCGGGGAGCTGTTTTTT. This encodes CASSVLGTGELFF.

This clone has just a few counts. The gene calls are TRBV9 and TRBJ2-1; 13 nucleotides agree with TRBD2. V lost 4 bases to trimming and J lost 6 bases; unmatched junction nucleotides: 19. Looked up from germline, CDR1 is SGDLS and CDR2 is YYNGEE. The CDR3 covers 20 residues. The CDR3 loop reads CASSLDSGTSGISWVNEQFF. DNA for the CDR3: TGTGCCAGCAGCCTTGACTCCGGGACTAGCGGGATAAGTTGGGTCAATGAGCAGTTCTTC.

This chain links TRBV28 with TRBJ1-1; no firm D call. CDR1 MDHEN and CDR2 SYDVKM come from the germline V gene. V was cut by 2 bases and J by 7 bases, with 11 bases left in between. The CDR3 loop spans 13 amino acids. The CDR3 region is CASSLRLYGEAFF. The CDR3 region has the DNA TGTGCCAGCAGTTTAAGACTGTACGGTGAAGCTTTCTTT.

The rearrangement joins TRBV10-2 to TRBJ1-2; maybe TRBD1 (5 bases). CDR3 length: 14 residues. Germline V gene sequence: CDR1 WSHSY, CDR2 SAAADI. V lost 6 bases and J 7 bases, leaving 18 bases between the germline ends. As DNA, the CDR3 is TGCGCCAGCAGGAGGGACTCCTCGGGCGGTGGCTACACCTTC. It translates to CASRRDSSGGGYTF.

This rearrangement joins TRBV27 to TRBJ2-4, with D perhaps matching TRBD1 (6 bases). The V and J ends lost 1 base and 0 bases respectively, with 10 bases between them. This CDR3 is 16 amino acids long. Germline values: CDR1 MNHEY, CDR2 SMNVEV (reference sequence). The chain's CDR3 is CASSLLAGVAKNIQYF. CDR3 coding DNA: TGTGCCAGCAGTTTATTGGCAGGGGTAGCCAAAAACATTCAGTACTTC.

The CDR3 reads CASSPRLGIEQYF. DNA for the CDR3: TGTGCCAGCTCACCACGTCTGGGGATCGAGCAGTACTTC. The J gene is TRBJ2-7, the V gene TRBV18; the D is unclear. CDR1 and CDR2 (germline): KGHSH, LQKENI. The CDR3 contains 13 residues. V was cut by 1 base and J by 6 bases, with 10 bases left in between.

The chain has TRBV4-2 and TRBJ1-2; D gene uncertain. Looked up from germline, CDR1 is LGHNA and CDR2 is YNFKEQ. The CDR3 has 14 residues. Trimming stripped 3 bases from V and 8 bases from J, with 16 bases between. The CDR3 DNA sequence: TGTGCCAGCAGCCAGACCTGGGAGAATGGGGGCTACACCTTC. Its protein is CASSQTWENGGYTF.

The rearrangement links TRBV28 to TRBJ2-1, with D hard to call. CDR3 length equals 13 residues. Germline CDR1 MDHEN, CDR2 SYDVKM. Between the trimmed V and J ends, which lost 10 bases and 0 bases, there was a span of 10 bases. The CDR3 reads CATFASSYNEQFF. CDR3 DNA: TGTGCCACTTTTGCTAGCTCCTACAATGAGCAGTTCTTC. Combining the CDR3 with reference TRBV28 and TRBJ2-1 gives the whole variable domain DVKVTQSSRYLVKRTGEKVFLECVQDMDHENMFWYRQDPGLGLRLIYFSYDVKMKEKGDIPEGYSVSREKKERFSLILESASTNQTSMYLCATFASSYNEQFFGPGTRLTVL.

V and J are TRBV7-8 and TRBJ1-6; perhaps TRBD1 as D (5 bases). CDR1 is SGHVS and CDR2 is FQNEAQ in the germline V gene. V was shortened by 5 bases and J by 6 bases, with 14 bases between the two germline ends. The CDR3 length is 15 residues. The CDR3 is CASSPRDSPNSPLHF. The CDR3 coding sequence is TGTGCCAGCAGCCCCCGGGACTCTCCTAATTCACCCCTCCACTTT.

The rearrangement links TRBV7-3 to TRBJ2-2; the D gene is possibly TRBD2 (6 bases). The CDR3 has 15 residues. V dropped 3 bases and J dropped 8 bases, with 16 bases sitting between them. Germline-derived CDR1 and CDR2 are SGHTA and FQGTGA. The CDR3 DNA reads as TGTGCCAGCAGCTTGACCACTAGCACGACAGGGGAGCTGTTTTTT. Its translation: CASSLTTSTTGELFF.

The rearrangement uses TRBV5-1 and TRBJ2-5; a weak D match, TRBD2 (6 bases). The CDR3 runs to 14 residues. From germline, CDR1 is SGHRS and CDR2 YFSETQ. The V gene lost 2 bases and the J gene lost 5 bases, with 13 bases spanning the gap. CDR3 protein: CASSLTGAEETQYF. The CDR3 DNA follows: TGCGCCAGCAGCTTAACGGGAGCGGAGGAGACCCAGTACTTC.

The CDR3 sequence: CASKEGGGSPLHF. The CDR3 DNA follows: TGTGCCAGTAAAGAGGGGGGAGGTTCACCCCTCCACTTT. The V gene is TRBV27, the J gene TRBJ1-6; weak D call: TRBD1 (6 bases). The CDR3 spans 13 residues. The V end lost 9 bases, the J end lost 9 bases, and 15 bases lay between the germline ends. CDR1 and CDR2 from the germline V gene are MNHEY and SMNVEV (reference sequence).

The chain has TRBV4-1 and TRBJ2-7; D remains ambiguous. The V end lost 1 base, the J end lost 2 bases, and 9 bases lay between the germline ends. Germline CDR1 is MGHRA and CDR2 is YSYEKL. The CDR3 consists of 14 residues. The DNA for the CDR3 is TGCGCCAGCAGCCAAGCTCCCTGGGCCTACGAGCAGTACTTC. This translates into CASSQAPWAYEQYF.

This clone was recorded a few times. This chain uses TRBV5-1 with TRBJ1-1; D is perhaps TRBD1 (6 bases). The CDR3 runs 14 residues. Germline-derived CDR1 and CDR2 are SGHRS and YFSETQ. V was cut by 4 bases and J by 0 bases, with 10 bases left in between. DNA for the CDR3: TGCGCCAGCAGCCCCAGGGGCCTGAACACTGAAGCTTTCTTT. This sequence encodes CASSPRGLNTEAFF.

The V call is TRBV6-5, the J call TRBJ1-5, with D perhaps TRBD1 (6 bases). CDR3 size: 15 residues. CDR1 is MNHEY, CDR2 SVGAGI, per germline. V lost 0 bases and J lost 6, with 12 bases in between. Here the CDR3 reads CASSYSMGRGQPQHF. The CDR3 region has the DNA TGTGCCAGCAGTTACTCGATGGGCAGGGGTCAGCCCCAGCATTTT.

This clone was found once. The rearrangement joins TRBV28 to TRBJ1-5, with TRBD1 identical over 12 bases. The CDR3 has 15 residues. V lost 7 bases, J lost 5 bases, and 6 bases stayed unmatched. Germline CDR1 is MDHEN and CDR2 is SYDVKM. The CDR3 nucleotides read TGTGCCAGCACCCACCGGGACAGGGGGCATCAGCCCCAGCATTTT. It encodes CASTHRDRGHQPQHF.

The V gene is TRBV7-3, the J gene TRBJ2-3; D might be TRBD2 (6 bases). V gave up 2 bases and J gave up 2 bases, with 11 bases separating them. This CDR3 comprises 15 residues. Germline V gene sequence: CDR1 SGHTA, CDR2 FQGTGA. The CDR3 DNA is TGTGCCAGCAGCTTACGGGGGATGGTCACAGATACGCAGTATTTT. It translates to CASSLRGMVTDTQYF. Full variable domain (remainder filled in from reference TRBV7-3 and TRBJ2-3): GAGVSQTPSNKVTEKGKYVELRCDPISGHTALYWYRQSLGQGPEFLIYFQGTGAADDSGLPNDRFFAVRPEGSVSTLKIQRTERGDSAVYLCASSLRGMVTDTQYFGPGTRLTVL.

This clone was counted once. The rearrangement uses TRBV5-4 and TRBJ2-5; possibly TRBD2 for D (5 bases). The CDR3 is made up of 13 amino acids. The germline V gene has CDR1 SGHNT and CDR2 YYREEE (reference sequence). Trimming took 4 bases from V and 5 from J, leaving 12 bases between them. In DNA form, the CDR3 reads TGTGCCAGCAGCCTGGTCCCGGGGGAGACCCAGTACTTC. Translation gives CASSLVPGETQYF.